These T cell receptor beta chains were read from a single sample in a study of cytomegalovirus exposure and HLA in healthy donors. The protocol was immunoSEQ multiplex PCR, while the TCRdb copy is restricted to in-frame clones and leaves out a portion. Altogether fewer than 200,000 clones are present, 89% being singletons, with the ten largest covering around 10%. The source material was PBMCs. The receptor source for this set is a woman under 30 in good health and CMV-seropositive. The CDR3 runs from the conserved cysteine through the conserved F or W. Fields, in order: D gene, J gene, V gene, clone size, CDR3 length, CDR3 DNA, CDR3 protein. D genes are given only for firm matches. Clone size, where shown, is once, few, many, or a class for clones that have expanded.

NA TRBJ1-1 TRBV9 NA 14 TGTGCCAGCAGCGTAGCTCCTCAGGGAACTGAAGCTTTCTTT CASSVAPQGTEAFF
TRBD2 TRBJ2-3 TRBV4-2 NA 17 TGTGCCAGCAGCCAGCACCCTCTAGCGGCTAGCACAGATACGCAGTATTTT CASSQHPLAASTDTQYF
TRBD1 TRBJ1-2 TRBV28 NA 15 TGTGCCAGCAATTCGGGACAGGGGTCCTATTATGGCTACACCTTC CASNSGQGSYYGYTF
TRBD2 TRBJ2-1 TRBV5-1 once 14 TGCGCCAGCAGCTTGGTAGCGGGTTCGGATGAGCAGTTCTTC CASSLVAGSDEQFF
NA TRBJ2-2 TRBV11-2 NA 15 TGTGCCAGCAGCTCCAGGGGAGGGGACACCGGGGAGCTGTTTTTT CASSSRGGDTGELFF
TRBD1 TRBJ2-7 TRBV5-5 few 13 TGTGCCAGCAGCGGGGGACAGCGCTACGAGCAGTACTTC CASSGGQRYEQYF
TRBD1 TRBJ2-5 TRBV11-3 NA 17 TGTGCCAGCAGCTTTACTCGGACAGGACAGAGCCAAGAGACCCAGTACTTC CASSFTRTGQSQETQYF
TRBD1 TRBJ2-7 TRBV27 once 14 TGTGCCAGCAGTTCCGGACAGGGGCCGTACGAGCAGTACTTC CASSSGQGPYEQYF
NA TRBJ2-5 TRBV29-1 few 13 TGCAGCGTGGGGGGGCAGGTGCCAGAGACCCAGTACTTC CSVGGQVPETQYF
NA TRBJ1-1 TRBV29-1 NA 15 TGCAGCGTTGTACGAGGTCGCAGCTTGAACACTGAAGCTTTCTTT CSVVRGRSLNTEAFF
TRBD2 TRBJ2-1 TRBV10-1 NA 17 TGCGCCAGCAGTGAGTCAAGCGGACTAGCGGTGGACAATGAGCAGTTCTTC CASSESSGLAVDNEQFF
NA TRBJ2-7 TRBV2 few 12 TGTGCCAGCAGTGTGGGGGGAGGCGAGCAGTACTTC CASSVGGGEQYF
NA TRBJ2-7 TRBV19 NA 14 TGTGCCAGTAGTCCGGGACTGTCCTCCTACGAGCAGTACTTC CASSPGLSSYEQYF
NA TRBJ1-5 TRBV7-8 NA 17 TGTGCCAGCAGCTTAATCGTTAACAGGGTTGACGATCAGCCCCAGCATTTT CASSLIVNRVDDQPQHF
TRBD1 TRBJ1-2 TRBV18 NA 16 TGTGCCAGCTCTCCCCTTTTGGACAGGGGCCGTGGAGGCTACACCTTC CASSPLLDRGRGGYTF